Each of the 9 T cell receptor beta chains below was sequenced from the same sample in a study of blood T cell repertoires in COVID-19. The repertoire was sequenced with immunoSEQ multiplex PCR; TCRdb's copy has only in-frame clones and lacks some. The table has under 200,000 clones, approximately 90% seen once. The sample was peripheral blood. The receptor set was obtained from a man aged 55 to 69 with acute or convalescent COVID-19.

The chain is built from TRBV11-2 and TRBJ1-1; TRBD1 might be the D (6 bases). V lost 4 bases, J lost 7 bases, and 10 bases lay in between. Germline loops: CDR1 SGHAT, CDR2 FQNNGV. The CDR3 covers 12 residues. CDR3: CASSSQQGEAFF. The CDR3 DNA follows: TGTGCCAGCAGCTCGCAACAGGGTGAAGCTTTCTTT.

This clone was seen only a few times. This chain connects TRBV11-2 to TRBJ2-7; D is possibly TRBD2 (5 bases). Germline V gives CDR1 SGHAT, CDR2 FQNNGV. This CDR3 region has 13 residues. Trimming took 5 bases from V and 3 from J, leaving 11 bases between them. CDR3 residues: CASSQEALYEQYF. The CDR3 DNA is TGTGCCAGCAGCCAGGAGGCCCTCTACGAGCAGTACTTC.

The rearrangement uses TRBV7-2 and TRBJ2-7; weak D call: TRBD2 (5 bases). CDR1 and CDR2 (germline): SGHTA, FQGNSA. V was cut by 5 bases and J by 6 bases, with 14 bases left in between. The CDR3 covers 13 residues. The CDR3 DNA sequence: TGTGCCAGCAGCCACGGGCTAGCATCCGAGCAGTACTTC. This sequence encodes CASSHGLASEQYF.

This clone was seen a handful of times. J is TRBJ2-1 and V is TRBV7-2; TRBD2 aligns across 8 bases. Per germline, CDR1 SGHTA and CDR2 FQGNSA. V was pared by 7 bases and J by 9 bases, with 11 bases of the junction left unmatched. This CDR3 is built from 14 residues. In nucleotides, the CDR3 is TGTGCCAGCAAGGCGGGGGGTGTTTACTTTGAGCAGTTCTTC. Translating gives CASKAGGVYFEQFF.

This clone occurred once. CDR3: CATSEAGVSSNQPQHF. CDR3 nucleotide sequence: TGTGCCACCAGTGAGGCCGGGGTTTCGAGCAATCAGCCCCAGCATTTT. The V gene is TRBV24-1, the J gene TRBJ1-5, with unresolved D. CDR3 length equals 16 residues. Germline V gene lookup returns CDR1 KGHDR and CDR2 SFDVKD. V was pared by 4 bases and J by 1 base, with 13 bases between.

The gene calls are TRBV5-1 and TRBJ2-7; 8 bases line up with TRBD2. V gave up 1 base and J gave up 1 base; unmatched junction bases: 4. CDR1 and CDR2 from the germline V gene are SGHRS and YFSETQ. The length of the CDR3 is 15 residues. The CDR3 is CASSLYSGGSYEQYV. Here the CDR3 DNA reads TGCGCCAGCAGCTTGTACAGCGGGGGTTCCTACGAGCAGTACGTC.

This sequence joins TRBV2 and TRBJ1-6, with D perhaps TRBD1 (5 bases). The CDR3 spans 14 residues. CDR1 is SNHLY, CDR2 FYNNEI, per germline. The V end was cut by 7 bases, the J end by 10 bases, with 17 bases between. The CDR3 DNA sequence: TGTGCCAGCAACACAGGTCCATTGGAATCACCCCTCCACTTT. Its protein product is CASNTGPLESPLHF.

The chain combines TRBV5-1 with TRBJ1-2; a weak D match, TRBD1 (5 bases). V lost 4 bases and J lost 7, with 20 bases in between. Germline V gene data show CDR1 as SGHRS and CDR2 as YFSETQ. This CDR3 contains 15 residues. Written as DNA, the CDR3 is TGCGCCAGCAGCCCCGAATTGGGGGGGTTTTCTGGCTACACCTTC. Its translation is CASSPELGGFSGYTF.

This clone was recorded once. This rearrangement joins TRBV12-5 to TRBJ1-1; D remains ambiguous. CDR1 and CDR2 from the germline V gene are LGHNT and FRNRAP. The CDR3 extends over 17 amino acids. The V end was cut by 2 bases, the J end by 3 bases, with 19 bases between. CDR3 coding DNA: TGTGCTAGTGGTTTGCCAGAACAGCTCCGCGGGGACACTGAAGCTTTCTTT. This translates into CASGLPEQLRGDTEAFF.